One and the same sample provided the 20 T cell receptor beta chains below, sequenced in a study of regulatory T cells in long-lasting Graves disease. The time point: newly diagnosed GD, antithyroid drugs for less than 3 months. The authors made the TCR library using RNA they extracted from PBMCs. Building of the TCR beta libraries involved iRepertoire HTBI primers and Arm-PCR of CDR3 regions. TCRdb analysed the multiplex PCR reads with MiXCR anew, one entry per CDR3 protein. The sample has about 350,000 distinct CDR3 sequences, 16% seen once; the top ten hold approximately 30%. This sample was shared with a second study, whose subject was T cells in Graves' hyperthyroidism and ophthalmopathy.

The source material was peripheral blood mononuclear cells (PBMCs), sampled at new diagnosis, from a patient treated with antithyroid drugs. These TCRs come from a man aged 40-49 years with Graves disease.

This clonotype has just a few counts. The CDR3: CASSEIGKGGPEQYF. Here the CDR3 DNA reads TGTGCCAGCAGTGAAATCGGGAAGGGGGGGCCCGAGCAGTACTTC. The gene calls are TRBV6-2 or TRBV6-3 and TRBJ2-7, with D possibly matching TRBD2 (7 bases). This CDR3 spans 15 amino acids. The germline gives CDR1 MNHEY, CDR2 SVGEGT. The V gene lost 5 bases and the J gene lost 6 bases, with 20 bases spanning the gap.

Ten or more counts support this clonotype. The gene calls are TRBV28 and TRBJ1-5; D gene unclear. V lost 4 bases, J lost 4 bases, and 14 bases lay in between. The V gene's germline CDR1 is MDHEN and CDR2 SYDVKM. The CDR3 runs 15 residues. This CDR3 reads CASSSQVGSNQPQHF. CDR3 DNA: TGTGCCAGCAGTTCCCAGGTGGGGTCGAATCAGCCCCAGCATTTT.

In this sample, this clonotype turned up a few times. A much larger clone is a single base away; this may be a read error. The gene calls are TRBV5-1 and TRBJ1-3, with D maybe TRBD1 (5 bases). CDR1 and CDR2 (germline): SGHRS, YFSETQ. V was trimmed by 0 bases and J by 2 bases, leaving 9 bases between them. The CDR3 is 15 amino acids. CDR3 protein: CASSLAGNTGNTIYF. CDR3 bases: TGCGCCAGCAGCTTGGCAGGGAACACTGGAAACACCATATATTTT.

The rearrangement joins TRBV9 to TRBJ2-3; 8 positions match TRBD2. V was pared by 2 bases and J by 8 bases, with 10 bases of the junction left unmatched. The CDR3 length is 15 residues. Per germline, CDR1 SGDLS and CDR2 YYNGEE. DNA for the CDR3: TGTGCCAGCAGCGTCCCCCGGCGGGGGGAAGGTACGCAGTATTTT. Translating it yields CASSVPRRGEGTQYF.

Only a few counts were recorded for this clonotype. The chain employs TRBV18 and TRBJ1-4; no reliable D call. Germline CDR1 is KGHSH and CDR2 is LQKENI. The CDR3 runs 15 residues. Deletions cut 0 bases from V and 6 bases from J, with 11 bases between. Here the CDR3 DNA reads TGTGCCAGCTCACCACCTGGTGGCCGGGATGAAAAACTGTTTTTT. Protein sequence: CASSPPGGRDEKLFF. Together with reference TRBV18 and TRBJ1-4, the CDR3 gives the full variable domain: NAGVMQNPRHLVRRRGQEARLRCSPMKGHSHVYWYRQLPEEGLKFMVYLQKENIIDESGMPKERFSAEFPKEGPSILRIQQVVRGDSAAYFCASSPPGGRDEKLFFGSGTQLSVL.

This clonotype was detected many times. The chain carries TRBV5-1 and TRBJ2-5, with a possible D match to TRBD1 (5 bases). In germline, CDR1 is SGHRS, CDR2 YFSETQ. The V gene lost 6 bases and the J gene lost 5 bases, with 14 bases spanning the gap. The CDR3 length is 13 residues. As DNA, the CDR3 is TGCGCCAGCAAAGGTCAGGGCGGCGAGACCCAGTACTTC. Translating gives CASKGQGGETQYF.

Ten or more counts support this clonotype. The chain is built from TRBV18 and TRBJ1-2, with TRBD1 as a possible D gene (5 bases). There are 15 residues in the CDR3. Germline V gene data show CDR1 as KGHSH and CDR2 as LQKENI. Trimming took off 3 bases at V and 1 base at J, with 12 bases between the two ends. The DNA for the CDR3 is TGTGCCAGCTCACCGCTGACAGAGTTTAACTATGGCTACACCTTC. Translated, it gives CASSPLTEFNYGYTF.

This clonotype was counted ten times or more. The V and J genes are TRBV20-1 and TRBJ1-1; possibly TRBD1 for D (6 bases). The CDR3 length is 14 residues. Germline-derived CDR1 and CDR2 are DFQATT and SNEGSKA (reference sequence). Trimming shortened V by 3 bases and J by 2 bases, and 13 bases separated the two germline ends. The CDR3 reads CSASNWGRNTEAFF. CDR3 DNA sequence: TGCAGTGCTAGTAACTGGGGGCGTAACACTGAAGCTTTCTTT.

This clonotype was counted a few times. This chain joins TRBV18 and TRBJ1-5; D ambiguous. V lost 3 bases to trimming and J lost 2 bases, with 23 bases between them. In germline, CDR1 is KGHSH, CDR2 LQKENI. There are 19 residues in the CDR3. CDR3: CASSPTISSGLGGNQPQHF. The CDR3 DNA reads as TGTGCCAGCTCACCCACAATCTCGTCGGGCCTTGGGGGCAATCAGCCCCAGCATTTT. The variable domain in full, completed from reference TRBV18 and TRBJ1-5, reads NAGVMQNPRHLVRRRGQEARLRCSPMKGHSHVYWYRQLPEEGLKFMVYLQKENIIDESGMPKERFSAEFPKEGPSILRIQQVVRGDSAAYFCASSPTISSGLGGNQPQHFGDGTRLSIL.

V is TRBV6-2 or TRBV6-3 and J is TRBJ2-1; 9 bases map to TRBD1. Trimming removed 6 bases from V and 6 bases from J; junction bases left unmatched: 9. The germline gives CDR1 MNHEY, CDR2 SVGEGT. This CDR3 comprises 15 residues. The CDR3 DNA is TGTGCCAGCAGCCTCAGGACAGGGGTTCTCAATGAGCAGTTCTTC. Amino acid sequence: CASSLRTGVLNEQFF.

Ten or more counts support this clonotype. This chain links TRBV24-1 with TRBJ2-2, with unresolved D. In germline, CDR1 is KGHDR, CDR2 SFDVKD. The CDR3 is 16 residues long. V lost 3 bases to trimming and J lost 4 bases, with 14 bases between them. CDR3 bases: TGTGCCACCAGTGATAATGGGCTAGGGTTCACCGGGGAGCTGTTTTTT. This sequence encodes CATSDNGLGFTGELFF.

This clonotype has at least ten counts. V gene TRBV5-5 combines with J gene TRBJ2-3; the D is unclear. The germline V and J ends were trimmed by 0 bases and 3 bases, with 8 bases remaining between them. The germline V gene has CDR1 SGHKS and CDR2 YYEKEE (reference sequence). This CDR3 is built from 14 residues. The CDR3 here is CASSLEMWTDTQYF. The CDR3 coding sequence is TGTGCCAGCAGCTTGGAGATGTGGACAGATACGCAGTATTTT.

This clonotype was counted ten times or more. This chain links TRBV5-1 with TRBJ2-1; D is unresolved. The germline V gene encodes CDR1 SGHRS and CDR2 YFSETQ. Trimming stripped 5 bases from V and 3 bases from J, with 12 bases between. The length of the CDR3 is 14 residues. The CDR3 region has the DNA TGCGCCAGCAGTATTGGTAGTCTCTACAATGAGCAGTTCTTC. This sequence encodes CASSIGSLYNEQFF.

This clonotype was counted at least ten times. The chain employs TRBV30 and TRBJ2-7; 9 bases match TRBD2. Trimming at V came to 2 bases and at J to 5 bases, leaving 4 bases not matched to a gene. CDR1 and CDR2 (germline): GTSNPN, SVGIG (reference sequence). The CDR3 extends over 13 amino acids. The CDR3 DNA follows: TGTGCCTGGAGTCGCGCGGGGGGGAACGAGCAGTACTTC. Protein product: CAWSRAGGNEQYF.

This clonotype was recorded at least ten times. The chain carries TRBV6-1 and TRBJ2-6; D gene unclear. Germline-derived CDR1 and CDR2 are MNHNS and SASEGT. The CDR3 runs to 14 residues. Between the trimmed V and J ends, which lost 8 bases and 3 bases, there was a span of 11 bases. CDR3 protein: CASSPAGGANVLTF. The CDR3 coding sequence is TGTGCCAGCTCACCCGCCGGTGGGGCCAACGTCCTGACTTTC.

There are a few counts of this clonotype. The chain is built from TRBV6-1 and TRBJ2-4; 9 bases align to TRBD1. The CDR3 covers 15 residues. Trimming cost V 4 bases and J 0 bases; bases outside gene matches: 1. CDR1 is MNHNS, CDR2 SASEGT, per germline. This CDR3 reads CASSGTGEAKNIQYF. CDR3 nucleotide sequence: TGTGCCAGCAGTGGGACAGGGGAAGCCAAAAACATTCAGTACTTC.

V gene TRBV5-1 combines with J gene TRBJ2-1; D gene ambiguous. The length of the CDR3 is 15 residues. CDR1 SGHRS and CDR2 YFSETQ come from the germline V gene. Trimming took off 4 bases at V and 0 bases at J, with 11 bases between the two ends. CDR3 amino acids: CASSPRMSSYNEQFF. DNA for the CDR3: TGCGCCAGCAGCCCCCGAATGAGCTCCTACAATGAGCAGTTCTTC.

This clonotype came up many times. The chain uses TRBV9 and TRBJ2-1, with no clear D. The CDR3 totals 15 residues. V dropped 4 bases and J dropped 2 bases, with 13 bases sitting between them. The V gene's germline CDR1 is SGDLS and CDR2 YYNGEE. CDR3 nucleotide sequence: TGTGCCAGCAGCTTTGGGCTTCCTACCTACAATGAGCAGTTCTTC. This encodes CASSFGLPTYNEQFF.

This clonotype was seen ten or more times. V gene TRBV28 combines with J gene TRBJ2-7; no clear D. The CDR3 consists of 12 residues. Germline V gives CDR1 MDHEN, CDR2 SYDVKM. V gave up 3 bases and J gave up 2 bases, with 5 bases separating them. As DNA, the CDR3 is TGTGCCAGCAGTTTGAGCGCCTACGAGCAGTACTTC. Translated: CASSLSAYEQYF. Based on the CDR3 plus reference TRBV28 and TRBJ2-7, the full variable domain is DVKVTQSSRYLVKRTGEKVFLECVQDMDHENMFWYRQDPGLGLRLIYFSYDVKMKEKGDIPEGYSVSREKKERFSLILESASTNQTSMYLCASSLSAYEQYFGPGTRLTVT.

There are many counts of this clonotype. The chain has TRBV20-1 and TRBJ1-4; perhaps TRBD1 as D (5 bases). Trimming removed 8 bases at V and 7 bases at J, with 20 bases between. CDR1 is DFQATT, CDR2 SNEGSKA, per germline (reference sequence). The CDR3 runs 14 residues. The CDR3 region is CSPFYGSGSEKLFF. CDR3 bases: TGCAGTCCTTTTTATGGGTCAGGGAGTGAAAAACTGTTTTTT.